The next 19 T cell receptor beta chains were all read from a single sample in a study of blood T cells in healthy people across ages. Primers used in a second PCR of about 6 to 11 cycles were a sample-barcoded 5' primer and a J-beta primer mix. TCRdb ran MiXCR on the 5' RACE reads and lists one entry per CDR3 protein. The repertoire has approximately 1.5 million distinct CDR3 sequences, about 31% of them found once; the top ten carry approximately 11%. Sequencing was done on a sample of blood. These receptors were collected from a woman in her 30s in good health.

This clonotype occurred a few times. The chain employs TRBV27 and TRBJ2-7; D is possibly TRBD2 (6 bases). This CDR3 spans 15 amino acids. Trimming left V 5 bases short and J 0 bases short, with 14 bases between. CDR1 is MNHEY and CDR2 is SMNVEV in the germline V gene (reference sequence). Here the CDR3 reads CASSVRGGNSYEQYF. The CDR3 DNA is TGTGCCAGCAGTGTGCGGGGCGGCAACTCCTACGAGCAGTACTTC.

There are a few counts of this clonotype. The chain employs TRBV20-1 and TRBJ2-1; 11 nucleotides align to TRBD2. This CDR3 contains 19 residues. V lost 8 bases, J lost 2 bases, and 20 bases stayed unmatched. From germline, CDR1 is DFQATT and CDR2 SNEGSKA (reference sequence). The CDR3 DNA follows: TGCAGTACAAGAGGTCTGCTAGCGGGGGGCCGATCAACCTACAATGAGCAGTTCTTC. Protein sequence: CSTRGLLAGGRSTYNEQFF.

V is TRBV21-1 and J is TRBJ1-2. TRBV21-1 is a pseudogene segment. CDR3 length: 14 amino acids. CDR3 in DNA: TGTGTCAGCAGCAAGAACAGCACTAACTATGGCTACACCTTC. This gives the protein CVSSKNSTNYGYTF.

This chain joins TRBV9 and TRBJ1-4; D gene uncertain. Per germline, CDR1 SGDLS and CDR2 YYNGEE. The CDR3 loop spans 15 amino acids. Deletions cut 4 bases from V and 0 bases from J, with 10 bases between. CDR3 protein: CASSPYASTNEKLFF. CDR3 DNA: TGTGCCAGCAGCCCCTACGCTTCAACTAATGAAAAACTGTTTTTT.

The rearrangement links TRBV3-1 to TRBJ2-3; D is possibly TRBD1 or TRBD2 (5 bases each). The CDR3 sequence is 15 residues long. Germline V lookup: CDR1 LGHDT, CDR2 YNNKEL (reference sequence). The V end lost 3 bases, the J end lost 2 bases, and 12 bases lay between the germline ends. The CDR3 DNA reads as TGTGCCAGCAGCCACGGACCGGGGACCACAGATACGCAGTATTTT. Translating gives CASSHGPGTTDTQYF.

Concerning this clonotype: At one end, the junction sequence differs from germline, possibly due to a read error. CDR3 bases: TGCGCCGGCAGCTTGGAGGGACAGGGGACAGATACGCAGTATTTT. It translates to CAGSLEGQGTDTQYF. The V and J genes are TRBV5-1 and TRBJ2-3; 10 bases agree with TRBD1. Per germline, CDR1 SGHRS and CDR2 YFSETQ. The CDR3 covers 15 residues.

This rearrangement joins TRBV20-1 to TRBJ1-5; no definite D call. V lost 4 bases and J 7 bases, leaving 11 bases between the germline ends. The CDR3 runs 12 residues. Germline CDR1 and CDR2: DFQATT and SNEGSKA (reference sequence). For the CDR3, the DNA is TGCAGTGCTACACCAACCTTCCAGCCCCAGCATTTT. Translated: CSATPTFQPQHF.

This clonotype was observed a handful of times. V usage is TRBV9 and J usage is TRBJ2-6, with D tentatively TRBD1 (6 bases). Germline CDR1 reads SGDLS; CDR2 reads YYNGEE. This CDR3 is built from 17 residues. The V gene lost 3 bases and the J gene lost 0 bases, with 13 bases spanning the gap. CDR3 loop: CASSGTASLSGANVLTF. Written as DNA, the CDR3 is TGTGCCAGCAGCGGGACAGCTAGTCTCTCTGGGGCCAACGTCCTGACTTTC.

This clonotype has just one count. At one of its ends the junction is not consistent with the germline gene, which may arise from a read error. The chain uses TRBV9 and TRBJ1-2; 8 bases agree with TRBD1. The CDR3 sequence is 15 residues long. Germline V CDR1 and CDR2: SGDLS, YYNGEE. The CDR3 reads CAGSVTGGANYGYTF. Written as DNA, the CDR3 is TGTGCCGGCAGCGTAACAGGGGGAGCTAACTATGGCTACACCTTC. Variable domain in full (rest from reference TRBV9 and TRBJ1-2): DSGVTQTPKHLITATGQRVTLRCSPRSGDLSVYWYQQSLDQGLQFLIQYYNGEERAKGNILERFSAQQFPDLHSELNLSSLELGDSALYFCAGSVTGGANYGYTFGSGTRLTVV.

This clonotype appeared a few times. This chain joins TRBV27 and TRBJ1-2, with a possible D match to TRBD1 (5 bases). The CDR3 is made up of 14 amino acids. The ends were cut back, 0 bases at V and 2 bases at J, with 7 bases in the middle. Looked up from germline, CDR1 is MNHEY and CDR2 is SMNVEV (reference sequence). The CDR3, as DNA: TGTGCCAGCAGTTTATCCAGGGACAACTATGGCTACACCTTC. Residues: CASSLSRDNYGYTF.

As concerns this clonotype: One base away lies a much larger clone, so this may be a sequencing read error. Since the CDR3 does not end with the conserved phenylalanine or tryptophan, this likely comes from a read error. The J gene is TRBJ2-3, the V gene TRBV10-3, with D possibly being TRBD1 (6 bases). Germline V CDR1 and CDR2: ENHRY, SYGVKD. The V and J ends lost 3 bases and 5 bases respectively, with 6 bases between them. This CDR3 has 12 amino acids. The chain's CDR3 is CAISEGGDTQYL. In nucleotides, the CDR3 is TGTGCCATCAGTGAAGGGGGAGATACGCAGTATTTG.

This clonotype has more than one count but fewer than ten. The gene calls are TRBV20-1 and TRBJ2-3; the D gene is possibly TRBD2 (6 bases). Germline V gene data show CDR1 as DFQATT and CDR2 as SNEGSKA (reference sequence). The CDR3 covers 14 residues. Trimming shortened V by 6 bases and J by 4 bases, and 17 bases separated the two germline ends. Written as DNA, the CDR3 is TGCAGTGCCCTAGGGACTCCCAGAGCAGATACGCAGTATTTT. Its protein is CSALGTPRADTQYF.

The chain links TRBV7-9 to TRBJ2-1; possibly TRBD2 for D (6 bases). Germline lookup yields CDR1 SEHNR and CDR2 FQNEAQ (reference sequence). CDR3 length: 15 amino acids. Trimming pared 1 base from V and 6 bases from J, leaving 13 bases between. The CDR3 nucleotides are TGTGCCAGCAGCTTAGTCCGGGACTGGGGCAATGAGCAGTTCTTC. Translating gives CASSLVRDWGNEQFF.

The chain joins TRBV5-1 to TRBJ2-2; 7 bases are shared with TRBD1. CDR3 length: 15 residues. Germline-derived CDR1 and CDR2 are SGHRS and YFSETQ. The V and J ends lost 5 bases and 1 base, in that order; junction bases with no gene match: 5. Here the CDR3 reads CASRTDRVNTGELFF. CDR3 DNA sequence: TGCGCCAGCAGGACAGACAGGGTGAACACCGGGGAGCTGTTTTTT.

The CDR3 DNA reads as TGTGCCAGCAGACTATTTTACAGGGGGTCCACTGAAGCTTTCTTT. It codes for CASRLFYRGSTEAFF. This chain links TRBV6-5 with TRBJ1-1; 8 bases fit TRBD1. The trim removed 6 bases at V and 4 bases at J, leaving 10 bases unmatched. Germline values: CDR1 MNHEY, CDR2 SVGAGI. The CDR3 loop spans 15 amino acids.

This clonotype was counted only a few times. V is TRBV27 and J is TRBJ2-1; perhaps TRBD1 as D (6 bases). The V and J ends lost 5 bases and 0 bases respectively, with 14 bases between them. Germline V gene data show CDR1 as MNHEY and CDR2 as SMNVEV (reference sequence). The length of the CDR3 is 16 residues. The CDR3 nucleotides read TGTGCCAGCAGTCTTACAGGGAGCAGCTCCTACAATGAGCAGTTCTTC. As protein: CASSLTGSSSYNEQFF.

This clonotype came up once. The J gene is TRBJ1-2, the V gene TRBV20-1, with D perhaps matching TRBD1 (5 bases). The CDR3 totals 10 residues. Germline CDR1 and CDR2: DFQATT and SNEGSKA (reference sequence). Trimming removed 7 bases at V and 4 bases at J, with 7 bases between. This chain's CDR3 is CSGTIYGYTF. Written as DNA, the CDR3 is TGCAGTGGGACAATCTATGGCTACACCTTC.

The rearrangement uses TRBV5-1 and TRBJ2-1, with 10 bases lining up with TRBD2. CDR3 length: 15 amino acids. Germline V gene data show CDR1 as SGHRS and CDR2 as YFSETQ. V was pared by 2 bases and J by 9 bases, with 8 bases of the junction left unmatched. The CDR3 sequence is CASSFMASGSGEQFF. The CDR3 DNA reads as TGCGCCAGCAGCTTTATGGCTAGCGGGAGCGGTGAGCAGTTCTTC.

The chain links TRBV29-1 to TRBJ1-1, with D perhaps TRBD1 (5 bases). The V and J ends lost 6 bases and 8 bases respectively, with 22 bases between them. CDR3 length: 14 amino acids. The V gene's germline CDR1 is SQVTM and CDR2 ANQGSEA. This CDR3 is CSVPHQSGTAEAFF. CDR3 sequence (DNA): TGCAGCGTCCCGCATCAATCCGGGACGGCGGAAGCTTTCTTT.